Shown below are 23 T cell receptor beta chains from a single sample sequenced in a study of blood T cell repertoires in COVID-19. This table comes from immunoSEQ multiplex PCR, and its TCRdb copy is limited to in-frame clones, with some not included. The table has roughly 250,000 clones, roughly 88% seen once. Input material: PBMCs or T cells enriched from blood (not recorded which). Every receptor here comes from a woman aged 40 to 50 with acute COVID-19.

This chain links TRBV7-2 with TRBJ2-1; 7 bases fit TRBD1. The germline V gene encodes CDR1 SGHTA and CDR2 FQGNSA. The CDR3 runs to 13 residues. V shed 5 bases, J shed 4 bases, and the junction held 2 bases outside the gene matches. The CDR3 protein is CASSIQGYNEQFF. In DNA form, the CDR3 reads TGTGCCAGCAGCATACAGGGGTACAATGAGCAGTTCTTC.

V is TRBV10-1 and J is TRBJ1-1, with 8 bases lining up with TRBD1. Germline V gene sequence: CDR1 WNHNN, CDR2 SYGVQD (reference sequence). This CDR3 comprises 19 residues. V was pared by 9 bases and J by 5 bases, with 26 bases of the junction left unmatched. CDR3 nucleotide sequence: TGCGCCAGTAGATTCATTAATCTACCGGGACAGGTCGTAGGGACTGAAGCTTTCTTT. Its translation: CASRFINLPGQVVGTEAFF.

The chain combines TRBV4-2 with TRBJ2-7; D might be TRBD1 (6 bases). Germline CDR1 LGHNA, CDR2 YNFKEQ. There are 17 residues in the CDR3. Between the trimmed V and J ends, which lost 3 bases and 3 bases, there was a span of 21 bases. CDR3 in amino acids: CASSQNLQGRKLYEQYF. The CDR3 DNA follows: TGTGCCAGCAGCCAGAACCTACAGGGCCGTAAGCTCTACGAGCAGTACTTC.

The rearrangement uses TRBV12-3 or TRBV12-4 and TRBJ2-1, with TRBD2 matching over 7 bases. Unmatched junction bases numbered 12, after V lost 5 bases and J lost 14 bases. CDR3 length equals 13 residues. CDR3 sequence (DNA): TGTGCCAGCAGTCCGAGCGTGCGGGGAGGGGAGTTCTTC. It translates to CASSPSVRGGEFF.

This sequence joins TRBV7-2 and TRBJ2-5, with TRBD2 as a possible D gene (6 bases). This CDR3 has 17 residues. The germline V gene encodes CDR1 SGHTA and CDR2 FQGNSA. Deletions cut 0 bases from V and 7 bases from J, with 21 bases between. For the CDR3, the DNA is TGTGCCAGCAGCTTAGCGGCCGGGACTGCAATCTTTGGGACCCAGTACTTC. It is translated as CASSLAAGTAIFGTQYF.

This clone was observed once. The chain has TRBV11-2 and TRBJ2-7; 14 bases match TRBD2. Germline CDR1 SGHAT, CDR2 FQNNGV. With 2 bases clipped from V and 4 bases from J, the junction kept 7 bases outside the gene matches. This CDR3 comprises 17 residues. CDR3 in amino acids: CASSLRLAGGPGYEQYF. CDR3 DNA sequence: TGTGCCAGCAGCTTACGACTAGCGGGAGGGCCGGGGTACGAGCAGTACTTC.

The genes are TRBV2 and TRBJ2-3; D is unresolved. Looked up from germline, CDR1 is SNHLY and CDR2 is FYNNEI. CDR3 length equals 13 residues. V dropped 6 bases and J dropped 8 bases, with 15 bases sitting between them. The CDR3 loop is CASRLRVQPTQYF. CDR3 DNA sequence: TGTGCCAGCAGGCTGCGAGTACAGCCTACGCAGTATTTT.

V and J are TRBV5-6 and TRBJ1-5; 10 positions match TRBD1. J lost 7 bases, V lost 2 bases, and 3 bases had no gene match. CDR1 and CDR2 (germline): SGHDT, YYEEEE. The CDR3 spans 14 residues. The CDR3 reads CASSFRQGAQPQHF. The CDR3 DNA sequence: TGTGCCAGCAGCTTCCGACAGGGGGCCCAGCCCCAGCATTTT.

V usage is TRBV5-6 and J usage is TRBJ2-7; D perhaps matches TRBD1 (6 bases). The CDR3 covers 14 residues. In germline, CDR1 is SGHDT, CDR2 YYEEEE. Deletions cut 0 bases from V and 7 bases from J, with 14 bases between. CDR3 coding DNA: TGTGCCAGCAGCTTGGCTTCCAGGGGTGGTGAGCAGTACTTC. Its translation: CASSLASRGGEQYF.

The chain is built from TRBV5-1 and TRBJ2-6, with 7 bases aligning to TRBD1. Germline V gene sequence: CDR1 SGHRS, CDR2 YFSETQ. V lost 4 bases to trimming and J lost 0 bases; unmatched junction nucleotides: 10. The CDR3 spans 18 residues. The CDR3 DNA reads as TGCGCCAGCAGCCCCGAGACAGGGCCGATCTCTGGGGCCAACGTCCTGACTTTC. Its protein product is CASSPETGPISGANVLTF.

CDR3 coding DNA: TGTGCCAGCAGTTTAAACAGGGCCGAGCAGTACTTC. This translates into CASSLNRAEQYF. The chain is built from TRBV28 and TRBJ2-7, with a weak D call TRBD1 (6 bases). This CDR3 is built from 12 residues. V gave up 2 bases and J gave up 6 bases, with 8 bases separating them. Germline loops: CDR1 MDHEN, CDR2 SYDVKM.

The chain is built from TRBV23-1 and TRBJ1-2; TRBD1 might be the D (5 bases). TRBV23-1 falls under the ORF class, with uncertain function. V lost 1 base and J lost 3, with 6 bases in between. The CDR3 length is 13 residues. CDR3 nucleotide sequence: TGCGCCAGCAGTCAATTAGGGGACTATGGCTACACCTTC. Its protein product is CASSQLGDYGYTF.

This chain joins TRBV2 and TRBJ1-2, with D possibly matching TRBD1 (5 bases). CDR3 length: 13 residues. Germline CDR1 reads SNHLY; CDR2 reads FYNNEI. Trimming stripped 7 bases from V and 3 bases from J, with 12 bases between. The CDR3 DNA follows: TGTGCCAGCAAAAGGGGCCAGGACTATGGCTACACCTTC. This sequence encodes CASKRGQDYGYTF.

CDR3: CASSLTGGATNEKLFF. The CDR3 region has the DNA TGTGCCAGCAGCTTAACAGGGGGCGCAACTAATGAAAAACTGTTTTTT. This rearrangement joins TRBV9 to TRBJ1-4; 9 bases map to TRBD1. Looked up from germline, CDR1 is SGDLS and CDR2 is YYNGEE. Germline trimming cut 4 bases from V and 0 bases from J; bases unmatched to any gene: 4. This CDR3 region has 16 residues. Together with reference TRBV9 and TRBJ1-4, the CDR3 gives the full variable domain: DSGVTQTPKHLITATGQRVTLRCSPRSGDLSVYWYQQSLDQGLQFLIQYYNGEERAKGNILERFSAQQFPDLHSELNLSSLELGDSALYFCASSLTGGATNEKLFFGSGTQLSVL.

The chain joins TRBV30 to TRBJ1-4; 7 positions agree with TRBD1. Germline loops: CDR1 GTSNPN, CDR2 SVGIG (reference sequence). CDR3 length equals 14 residues. Losses at the gene ends were 2 bases for V and 7 bases for J; bases not matched to a gene: 7. CDR3 sequence: CAWSLQGLVEKLFF. Written as DNA, the CDR3 is TGTGCCTGGAGTCTACAGGGGTTGGTTGAAAAACTGTTTTTT.

This chain joins TRBV18 and TRBJ2-7; TRBD1 aligns across 9 bases. From germline, CDR1 is KGHSH and CDR2 LQKENI. Germline trimming cut 3 bases from V and 5 bases from J; bases unmatched to any gene: 11. This CDR3 has 16 residues. The CDR3 coding sequence is TGTGCCAGCTCACCCCTAGTCCGGGACAGGGACCACGAGCAGTACTTC. It specifies CASSPLVRDRDHEQYF.

This clone came up once. The chain carries TRBV7-3 and TRBJ1-2, with D possibly being TRBD1 (6 bases). CDR1 is SGHTA and CDR2 is FQGTGA in the germline V gene. Trimming cost V 4 bases and J 8 bases, with 20 bases left between them. The CDR3 runs 15 residues. As DNA, the CDR3 is TGTGCCAGCAGCTCGGACAGTTCGGGGAAGTCCGGCTACACCTTC. As protein: CASSSDSSGKSGYTF.

The chain combines TRBV10-3 with TRBJ1-4, with 9 bases fitting TRBD1. The CDR3 contains 13 residues. The V and J ends lost 11 bases and 8 bases, in that order; junction bases with no gene match: 9. Germline CDR1 is ENHRY and CDR2 is SYGVKD. The CDR3 DNA reads TGTGCCGTGAGCGGGACAGGGCCCGAAAAACTGTTTTTT. Translation: CAVSGTGPEKLFF.

The J gene is TRBJ1-2, the V gene TRBV5-1; TRBD1 matches at 9 bases. Per germline, CDR1 SGHRS and CDR2 YFSETQ. This CDR3 contains 15 residues. V lost 1 base, J lost 5 bases, and 6 bases stayed unmatched. CDR3 nucleotides: TGCGCCAGCAGCTTGACGGGACAGGGATATTATGGCTACACCTTC. Amino acids: CASSLTGQGYYGYTF. Together with reference TRBV5-1 and TRBJ1-2, the CDR3 gives the full variable domain: KAGVTQTPRYLIKTRGQQVTLSCSPISGHRSVSWYQQTPGQGLQFLFEYFSETQRNKGNFPGRFSGRQFSNSRSEMNVSTLELGDSALYLCASSLTGQGYYGYTFGSGTRLTVV.

V is TRBV19 and J is TRBJ1-1; the D gene is possibly TRBD1 (6 bases). The germline V gene encodes CDR1 LNHDA and CDR2 SQIVND (reference sequence). The CDR3 spans 16 residues. V was clipped by 4 bases and J by 0 bases, with 15 bases between them. The chain's CDR3 is CASSRSGVHMNTEAFF. In DNA form, the CDR3 reads TGTGCCAGTAGTAGGTCAGGGGTACATATGAACACTGAAGCTTTCTTT. The full variable domain, with the rest looked up from reference TRBV19 and TRBJ1-1, is DGGITQSPKYLFRKEGQNVTLSCEQNLNHDAMYWYRQDPGQGLRLIYYSQIVNDFQKGDIAEGYSVSREKKESFPLTVTSAQKNPTAFYLCASSRSGVHMNTEAFFGQGTRLTVV.

V gene TRBV24-1 combines with J gene TRBJ1-1; no firm D call. The CDR3 loop spans 13 amino acids. Trimming stripped 4 bases from V and 6 bases from J, with 11 bases between. Germline CDR1 reads KGHDR; CDR2 reads SFDVKD. CDR3 coding DNA: TGTGCCACCAGTGACAGTAATGCTCCTGAAGCTTTCTTT. The encoded protein is CATSDSNAPEAFF.

The chain couples TRBV7-3 to TRBJ2-3; tentatively, D is TRBD2 (6 bases). The V gene's germline CDR1 is SGHTA and CDR2 FQGTGA. V gave up 4 bases and J gave up 9 bases, with 14 bases separating them. This CDR3 region has 13 residues. The CDR3 DNA sequence: TGTGCCAGCAGCTCCTTTTTCCGGGGGACGCAGTATTTT. It specifies CASSSFFRGTQYF.

J is TRBJ2-1 and V is TRBV24-1, with TRBD1 identical over 10 bases. J lost 3 bases, V lost 5 bases, and 12 bases had no gene match. Germline V gene lookup returns CDR1 KGHDR and CDR2 SFDVKD. The CDR3 sequence is 18 residues long. The CDR3 bases are TGTGCCACCAGTGTTCCTGGTCCCGGGACAGGGGACTACAATGAGCAGTTCTTC. As protein: CATSVPGPGTGDYNEQFF.